This T cell receptor beta chain was sequenced in a study of early T cells in non-severe SARS-CoV-2 infection. On the study more broadly: The input, bulk RNA from unsorted whole blood, was sequenced, and chains were unpaired.

Comments on this clonotype: Its antigen is still unknown.

Individual cDNA molecules carried attached unique molecular identifiers. TCRdb independently ran MiXCR on the 5' RACE reads; one entry per CDR3 protein. The data hold over 25,000 distinct CDR3 sequences, with under 6% observed a single time. Study-wide findings and caveats: Missing private and CD4 specificities, VDJdb matching favored anti-spike CD8 responses.

From germline, CDR1 is SNHLY and CDR2 FYNNEI. V shed 5 bases, J shed 4 bases, and the junction held 10 bases outside the gene matches. The CDR3 is 15 residues long. The receptor was derived from an adult who was a healthcare worker with PCR-confirmed SARS-CoV-2 infection or an uninfected control (not recorded which). The chain uses TRBV2 and TRBJ2-5; 7 nucleotides match TRBD1. What was sequenced was whole blood. Here the CDR3 DNA reads TGTGCCAGCAGTTCCCAGGGACAGAGCGGAGAGACCCAGTACTTC. This sequence encodes CASSSQGQSGETQYF.